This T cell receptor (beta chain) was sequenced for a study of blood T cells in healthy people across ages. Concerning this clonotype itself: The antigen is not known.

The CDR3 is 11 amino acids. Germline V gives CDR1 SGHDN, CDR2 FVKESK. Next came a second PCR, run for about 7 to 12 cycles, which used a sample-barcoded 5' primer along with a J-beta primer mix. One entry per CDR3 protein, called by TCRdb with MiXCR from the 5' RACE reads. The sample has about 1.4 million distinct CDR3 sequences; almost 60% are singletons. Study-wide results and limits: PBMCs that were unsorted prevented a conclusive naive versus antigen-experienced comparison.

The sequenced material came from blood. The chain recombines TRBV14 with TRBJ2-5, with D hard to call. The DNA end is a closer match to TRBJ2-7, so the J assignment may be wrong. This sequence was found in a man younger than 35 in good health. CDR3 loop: CASSHGHEQYF. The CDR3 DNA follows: TGTGCCAGCAGCCACGGGCACGAGCAGTACTTC.